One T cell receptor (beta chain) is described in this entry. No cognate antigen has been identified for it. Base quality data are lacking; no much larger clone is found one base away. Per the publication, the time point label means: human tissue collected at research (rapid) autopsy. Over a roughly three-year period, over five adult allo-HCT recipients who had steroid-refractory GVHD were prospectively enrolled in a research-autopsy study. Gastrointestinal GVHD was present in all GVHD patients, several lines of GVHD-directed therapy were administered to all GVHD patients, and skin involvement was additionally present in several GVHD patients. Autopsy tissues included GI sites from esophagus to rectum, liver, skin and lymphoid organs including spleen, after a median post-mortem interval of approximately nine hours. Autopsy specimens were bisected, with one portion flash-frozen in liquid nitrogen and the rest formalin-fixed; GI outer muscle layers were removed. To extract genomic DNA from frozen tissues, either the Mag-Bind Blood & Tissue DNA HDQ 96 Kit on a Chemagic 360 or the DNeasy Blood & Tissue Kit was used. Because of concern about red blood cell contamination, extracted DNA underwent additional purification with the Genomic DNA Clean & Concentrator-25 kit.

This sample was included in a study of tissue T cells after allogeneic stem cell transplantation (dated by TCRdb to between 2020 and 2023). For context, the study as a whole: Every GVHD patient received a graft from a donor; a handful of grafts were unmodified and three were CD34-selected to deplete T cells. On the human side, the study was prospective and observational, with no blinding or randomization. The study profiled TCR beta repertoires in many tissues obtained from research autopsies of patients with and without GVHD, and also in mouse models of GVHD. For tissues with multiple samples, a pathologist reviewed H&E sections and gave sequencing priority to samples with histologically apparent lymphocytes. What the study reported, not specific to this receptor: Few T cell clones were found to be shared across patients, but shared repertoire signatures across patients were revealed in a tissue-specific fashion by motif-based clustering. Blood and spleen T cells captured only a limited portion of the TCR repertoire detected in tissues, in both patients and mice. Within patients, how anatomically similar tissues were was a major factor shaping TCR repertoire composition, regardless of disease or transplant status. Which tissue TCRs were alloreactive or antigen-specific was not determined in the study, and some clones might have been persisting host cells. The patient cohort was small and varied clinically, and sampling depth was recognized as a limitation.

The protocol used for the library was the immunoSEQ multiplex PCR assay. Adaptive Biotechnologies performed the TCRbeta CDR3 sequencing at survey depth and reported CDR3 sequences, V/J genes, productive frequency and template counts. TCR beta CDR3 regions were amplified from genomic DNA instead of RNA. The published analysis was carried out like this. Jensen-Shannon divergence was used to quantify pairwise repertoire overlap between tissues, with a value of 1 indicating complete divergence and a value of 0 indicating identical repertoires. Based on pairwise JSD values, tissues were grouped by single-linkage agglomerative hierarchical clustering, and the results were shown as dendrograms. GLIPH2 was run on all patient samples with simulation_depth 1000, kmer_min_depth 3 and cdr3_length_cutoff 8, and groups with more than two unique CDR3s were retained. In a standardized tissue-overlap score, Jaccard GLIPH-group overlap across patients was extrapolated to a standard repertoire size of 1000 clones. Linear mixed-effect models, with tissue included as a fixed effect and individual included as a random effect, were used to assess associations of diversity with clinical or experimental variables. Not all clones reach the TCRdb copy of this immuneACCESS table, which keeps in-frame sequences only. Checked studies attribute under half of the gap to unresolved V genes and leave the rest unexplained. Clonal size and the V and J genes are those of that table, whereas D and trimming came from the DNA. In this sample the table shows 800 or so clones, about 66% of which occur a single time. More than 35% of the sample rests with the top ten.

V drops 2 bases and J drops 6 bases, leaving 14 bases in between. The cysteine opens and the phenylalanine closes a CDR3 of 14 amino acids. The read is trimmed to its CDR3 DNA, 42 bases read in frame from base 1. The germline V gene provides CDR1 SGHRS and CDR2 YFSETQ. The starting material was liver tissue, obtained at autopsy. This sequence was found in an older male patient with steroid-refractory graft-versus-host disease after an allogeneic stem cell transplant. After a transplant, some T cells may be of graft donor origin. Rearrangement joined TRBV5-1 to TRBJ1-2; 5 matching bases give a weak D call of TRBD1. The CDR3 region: CASSFQGGQNGYTF. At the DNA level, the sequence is TGCGCCAGCAGCTTCCAGGGAGGCCAAAATGGCTACACCTTC. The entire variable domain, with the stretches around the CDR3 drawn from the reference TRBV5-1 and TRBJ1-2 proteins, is KAGVTQTPRYLIKTRGQQVTLSCSPISGHRSVSWYQQTPGQGLQFLFEYFSETQRNKGNFPGRFSGRQFSNSRSEMNVSTLELGDSALYLCASSFQGGQNGYTFGSGTRLTVV.